Shown below are 17 T cell receptor beta chains from a single sample sequenced in a study of T cell repertoires in cytomegalovirus infection. One entry per CDR3 protein, called by TCRdb with MiXCR from the reads. The sample has approximately 490,000 distinct CDR3 sequences, about 11% seen once. Sequencing was carried out using PBMCs. The receptors here all came from a human donor in good health (CMV status not recorded). Some clones in this sample may be carry-over from other donors' samples.

This clonotype was detected ten times or more. The rearrangement joins TRBV7-2 to TRBJ2-3, with a possible D match to TRBD1 (5 bases). Trimming pared 6 bases from V and 6 bases from J, leaving 10 bases between. The CDR3 is 12 amino acids. Per the germline V gene, CDR1 is SGHTA and CDR2 is FQGNSA. This CDR3 reads CASRQEGDTQYF. The DNA of the CDR3 is TGTGCCAGCAGACAGGAAGGGGATACGCAGTATTTT.

This chain links TRBV28 with TRBJ1-5; D is uncertain. CDR3 size: 15 residues. V lost 4 bases and J lost 0, with 10 bases in between. CDR1 is MDHEN, CDR2 SYDVKM, per germline. CDR3 sequence reads: CASSSSADSNQPQHF. The CDR3 DNA is TGTGCCAGCAGTTCCTCGGCCGATAGCAATCAGCCCCAGCATTTT. Together with reference TRBV28 and TRBJ1-5, the CDR3 gives the full variable domain: DVKVTQSSRYLVKRTGEKVFLECVQDMDHENMFWYRQDPGLGLRLIYFSYDVKMKEKGDIPEGYSVSREKKERFSLILESASTNQTSMYLCASSSSADSNQPQHFGDGTRLSIL.

V is TRBV6-5 and J is TRBJ1-3; D is ambiguous. CDR1 is MNHEY and CDR2 is SVGAGI in the germline V gene. With 5 bases removed from V and 4 bases from J, the gap between germline ends came to 12 bases. The CDR3 is 14 amino acids. The CDR3 reads CASSPGRTGNTIYF. The CDR3 DNA reads TGTGCCAGCAGTCCCGGGAGAACCGGAAACACCATATATTTT.

In this sample, this clonotype turned up a few times. The genes are TRBV20-1 and TRBJ2-5; D assignment may be TRBD1 or TRBD2 (6 bases each). V shed 7 bases and J shed 5 bases, with 11 bases lying between them. The germline V gene has CDR1 DFQATT and CDR2 SNEGSKA (reference sequence). The CDR3 runs to 11 residues. The CDR3 loop is CSEGGLETQYF. The DNA for the CDR3 is TGCAGTGAAGGGGGGTTGGAGACCCAGTACTTC.

This clonotype has a handful of counts. The chain couples TRBV5-1 to TRBJ1-1, with 10 nucleotides matching TRBD1. The CDR3 is 15 residues long. Germline assignment: CDR1 SGHRS and CDR2 YFSETQ. Germline trimming cut 0 bases from V and 8 bases from J; bases unmatched to any gene: 7. The CDR3 coding sequence is TGCGCCAGCAGCTTGGTGACAGGGGGCTCCCCCGAAGCTTTCTTT. Residues: CASSLVTGGSPEAFF.

This clonotype showed up many times. The V and J genes are TRBV9 and TRBJ2-7, with TRBD2 matching 8 bases. Germline V gene data show CDR1 as SGDLS and CDR2 as YYNGEE. The CDR3 loop spans 15 amino acids. V shed 0 bases, J shed 2 bases, and the junction held 4 bases outside the gene matches. CDR3 in amino acids: CASSVGGGTTYEQYF. The CDR3 DNA is TGTGCCAGCAGCGTAGGCGGGGGGACAACCTACGAGCAGTACTTC.

This clonotype was found many times. The rearrangement links TRBV18 to TRBJ2-7, with D possibly being TRBD1 (6 bases). The ends were cut back, 0 bases at V and 6 bases at J, with 15 bases in the middle. The CDR3 consists of 15 residues. The V gene's germline CDR1 is KGHSH and CDR2 LQKENI. CDR3 sequence reads: CASSPPGLQGLEQYF. The DNA of the CDR3 is TGTGCCAGCTCACCACCGGGCTTACAGGGTCTCGAGCAGTACTTC.

This clonotype was picked up many times. The gene calls are TRBV12-3 or TRBV12-4 and TRBJ1-5; 8 nucleotides agree with TRBD1. J gave up 3 bases and V 2 bases, and 18 bases lay outside the gene matches. There are 20 residues in the CDR3. The chain's CDR3 is CASSLRGVGIRDRNNQPQHF. CDR3 DNA sequence: TGTGCCAGCAGTTTAAGGGGAGTGGGGATTAGGGACAGGAACAATCAGCCCCAGCATTTT.

Ten or more counts support this clonotype. The chain links TRBV7-2 to TRBJ2-1, with 8 bases lining up with TRBD2. J was trimmed by 4 bases and V by 5 bases; bases with no gene match: 13. Looked up from germline, CDR1 is SGHTA and CDR2 is FQGNSA. The CDR3 extends over 17 amino acids. The CDR3 here is CASSGGLDPHGYNEQFF. CDR3 sequence (DNA): TGTGCCAGCAGCGGGGGACTAGACCCCCATGGTTACAATGAGCAGTTCTTC.

J is TRBJ2-1 and V is TRBV19, with a possible D match to TRBD2 (5 bases). V shed 6 bases and J shed 9 bases, with 15 bases lying between them. The CDR3 consists of 13 residues. Per the germline V gene, CDR1 is LNHDA and CDR2 is SQIVND (reference sequence). CDR3: CASSGLAIGEQFF. The CDR3 region has the DNA TGTGCCAGTAGCGGATTAGCGATCGGTGAGCAGTTCTTC.

There are a few counts of this clonotype. V gene TRBV5-4 combines with J gene TRBJ2-1; 10 bases align to TRBD2. CDR3 size: 17 residues. V trimming: 2 bases; J trimming: 7 bases; junction bases outside the gene matches: 12. Germline CDR1 SGHNT, CDR2 YYREEE (reference sequence). CDR3 in DNA: TGTGCCAGCAGCTTTGTAGCTAGCGGGAGACCCTTTAATGAGCAGTTCTTC. Protein product: CASSFVASGRPFNEQFF.

This chain joins TRBV12-5 and TRBJ2-5, with 10 bases matching TRBD2. Trimming removed 2 bases from V and 2 bases from J; junction bases left unmatched: 2. The CDR3 loop spans 15 amino acids. Germline values: CDR1 LGHNT, CDR2 FRNRAP. The CDR3 loop reads CASGLTLAGQETQYF. Here the CDR3 DNA reads TGTGCTAGTGGTTTGACACTAGCGGGGCAAGAGACCCAGTACTTC.

This clonotype was counted only a few times. The J gene is TRBJ2-1, the V gene TRBV10-3; the match to TRBD2 covers 8 bases. The germline V gene has CDR1 ENHRY and CDR2 SYGVKD. This CDR3 comprises 12 residues. The ends lost 3 bases at V and 10 bases at J; junction bases unmatched: 2. The CDR3 is CAISDGRAEQFF. The CDR3 region has the DNA TGTGCCATCAGTGACGGGAGGGCAGAGCAGTTCTTC.

This clonotype was seen a few times. The rearrangement joins TRBV28 to TRBJ1-1; TRBD1 matches 9 bases. Germline CDR1 is MDHEN and CDR2 is SYDVKM. V lost 3 bases and J lost 5; bases outside the gene matches: 13. This CDR3 is built from 17 residues. The CDR3 bases are TGTGCCAGCAGTTTTCGACCGTGGGGGGACAGGGAAACTGAAGCTTTCTTT. It yields the protein CASSFRPWGDRETEAFF.

This clonotype was observed a few times. The V call is TRBV27, the J call TRBJ2-7, with 7 positions matching TRBD1. Per the germline V gene, CDR1 is MNHEY and CDR2 is SMNVEV (reference sequence). This CDR3 spans 14 amino acids. V lost 7 bases and J lost 6; bases outside the gene matches: 12. CDR3: CASTPGQFSREQYF. The CDR3 DNA reads as TGTGCCAGCACCCCGGGACAGTTCAGCCGCGAGCAGTACTTC.

The chain combines TRBV3-1 with TRBJ2-4; TRBD2 aligns across 8 bases. The CDR3 runs 14 residues. After removal of 2 bases from V and 7 bases from J, the junction contained 4 bases not matched to a gene. CDR1 and CDR2 (germline): LGHDT, YNNKEL (reference sequence). CDR3 loop: CASSQYLAGNIQYF. CDR3 nucleotide sequence: TGTGCCAGCAGCCAATATTTAGCGGGGAACATTCAGTACTTC.

Points on this clonotype: A read error may be the cause here, since a much bigger clone is one base away. V usage is TRBV6-5 and J usage is TRBJ2-3; D call uncertain. Germline V lookup: CDR1 MNHEY, CDR2 SVGAGI. There are 13 residues in the CDR3. CDR3 bases: TGTGCCGGCAGTTACACCAGCACAGATACGCAGTATTTT. Its protein is CAGSYTSTDTQYF.